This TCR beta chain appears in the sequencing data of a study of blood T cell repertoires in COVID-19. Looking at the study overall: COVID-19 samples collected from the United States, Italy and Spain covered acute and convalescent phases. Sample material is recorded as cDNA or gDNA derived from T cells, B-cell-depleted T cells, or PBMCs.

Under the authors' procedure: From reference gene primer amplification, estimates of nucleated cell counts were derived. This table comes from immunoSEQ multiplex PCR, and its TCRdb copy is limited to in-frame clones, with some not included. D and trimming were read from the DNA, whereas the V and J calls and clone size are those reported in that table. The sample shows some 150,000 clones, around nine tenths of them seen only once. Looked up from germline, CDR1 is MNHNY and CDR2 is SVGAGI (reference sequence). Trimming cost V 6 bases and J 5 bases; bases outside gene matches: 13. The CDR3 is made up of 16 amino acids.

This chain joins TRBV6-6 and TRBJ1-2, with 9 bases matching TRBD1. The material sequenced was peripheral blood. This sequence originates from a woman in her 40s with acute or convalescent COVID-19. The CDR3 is CASRPPGQGSPYGYTF. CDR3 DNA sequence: TGTGCCAGCAGACCCCCGGGACAGGGAAGCCCATATGGCTACACCTTC.